The 28 T cell receptor beta chains in this list originate from one sample, sequenced in a study of T cell changes during pregnancy in multiple sclerosis. TCRdb's copy holds only in-frame clones and misses some; the assay was immunoSEQ multiplex PCR. The sample shows about 59,000 clones, 90% to 95% of them seen only once. The input for sequencing was CD4+ T cells from peripheral blood mononuclear cells, taken before pregnancy. The source of these receptors is a female donor with multiple sclerosis, enrolled in a pregnancy study.

The chain links TRBV19 to TRBJ1-2; 9 bases align to TRBD1. The J segment lost 7 bases and the V segment lost 7 bases, leaving 10 bases of the junction unmatched. Germline-derived CDR1 and CDR2 are LNHDA and SQIVND (reference sequence). This CDR3 region has 14 residues. The CDR3 nucleotides are TGTGCCAGTACTGTAGCACAGGGGGCGAGTGGCTACACCTTC. Encoded protein: CASTVAQGASGYTF.

The chain is built from TRBV4-2 and TRBJ1-2; TRBD1 matches 9 bases. The V gene's germline CDR1 is LGHNA and CDR2 YNFKEQ. V was pared by 0 bases and J by 8 bases, with 4 bases of the junction left unmatched. The CDR3 covers 14 residues. CDR3 DNA: TGTGCCAGCAGCCAAGACACAGGGGGCAGAGGCTACACCTTC. Translation gives CASSQDTGGRGYTF.

The chain is built from TRBV7-6 and TRBJ1-3; D may be TRBD1 (6 bases). This CDR3 contains 15 residues. The V end was cut by 0 bases, the J end by 4 bases, with 10 bases between. The V gene's germline CDR1 is SGHVS and CDR2 FNYEAQ. The CDR3 is CASSLALTGGNTIYF. For the CDR3, the DNA is TGTGCCAGCAGCTTAGCACTTACAGGGGGAAACACCATATATTTT. Complete variable domain (other parts from reference TRBV7-6 and TRBJ1-3): GAGVSQSPRYKVTKRGQDVALRCDPISGHVSLYWYRQALGQGPEFLTYFNYEAQQDKSGLPNDRFSAERPEGSISTLTIQRTEQRDSAMYRCASSLALTGGNTIYFGEGSWLTVV.

Only one count was recorded for this clone. The chain has TRBV6-5 and TRBJ2-1, with D possibly matching TRBD2 (6 bases). The CDR3 covers 15 residues. Trimming stripped 2 bases from V and 2 bases from J, with 10 bases between. CDR1 is MNHEY and CDR2 is SVGAGI in the germline V gene. In DNA form, the CDR3 reads TGTGCCAGCAGTTACGGTAGCGGTCCCTACAATGAGCAGTTCTTC. The encoded protein is CASSYGSGPYNEQFF.

The V and J genes are TRBV15 and TRBJ2-7, with D maybe TRBD2 (5 bases). V shed 5 bases and J shed 7 bases, with 21 bases lying between them. Per the germline V gene, CDR1 is LNHNV and CDR2 is YYDKDF (reference sequence). This CDR3 contains 15 residues. The CDR3 bases are TGTGCCACCAGCCTTCGCCGTGTGGGTCGCGGGGAGCAGTACTTC. This translates into CATSLRRVGRGEQYF.

This rearrangement joins TRBV19 to TRBJ2-2; 8 bases line up with TRBD1. This CDR3 is 15 amino acids long. V was clipped by 3 bases and J by 4 bases; unmatched bases: 4. Germline CDR1 reads LNHDA; CDR2 reads SQIVND (reference sequence). This CDR3 reads CASSIRGHGTGELFF. The DNA of the CDR3 is TGTGCCAGTAGTATCAGGGGGCACGGCACCGGGGAGCTGTTTTTT. The full variable domain, its missing parts supplied by reference TRBV19 and TRBJ2-2, is DGGITQSPKYLFRKEGQNVTLSCEQNLNHDAMYWYRQDPGQGLRLIYYSQIVNDFQKGDIAEGYSVSREKKESFPLTVTSAQKNPTAFYLCASSIRGHGTGELFFGEGSRLTVL.

The chain employs TRBV11-2 and TRBJ1-1; tentative D call: TRBD1 (5 bases). V lost 2 bases and J 4 bases, leaving 14 bases between the germline ends. The germline V gene has CDR1 SGHAT and CDR2 FQNNGV. The CDR3 covers 15 residues. As DNA, the CDR3 is TGTGCCAGCAGCTTACTGGGAGGGACTACCACTGAAGCTTTCTTT. It is translated as CASSLLGGTTTEAFF.

This chain connects TRBV6-5 to TRBJ2-2, with TRBD2 identical over 9 bases. Germline CDR1 reads MNHEY; CDR2 reads SVGAGI. V was clipped by 6 bases and J by 1 base; unmatched bases: 3. The CDR3 has 15 amino acids. CDR3 in DNA: TGTGCCAGCAGCAAACTAGCGGGGAACACCGGGGAGCTGTTTTTT. This codes for CASSKLAGNTGELFF.

The gene calls are TRBV29-1 and TRBJ2-3, with TRBD1 identical over 7 bases. There are 13 residues in the CDR3. Unmatched junction bases numbered 10, after V lost 7 bases and J lost 6 bases. In germline, CDR1 is SQVTM, CDR2 ANQGSEA. CDR3 region: CSGRDSRTDTQYF. CDR3 nucleotides: TGCAGCGGACGGGACAGCCGGACGGATACGCAGTATTTT.

The chain joins TRBV27 to TRBJ2-7, with 7 bases that match TRBD1. CDR3 size: 14 residues. Germline V gene lookup returns CDR1 MNHEY and CDR2 SMNVEV (reference sequence). Unmatched junction bases numbered 2, after V lost 3 bases and J lost 0 bases. CDR3 protein: CASSLRGLSYEQYF. The CDR3 nucleotides are TGTGCCAGCAGTTTGAGGGGGCTCTCCTACGAGCAGTACTTC.

V is TRBV6-4 and J is TRBJ1-1, with D hard to call. The CDR3 runs 15 residues. V shed 0 bases and J shed 4 bases, with 12 bases lying between them. The germline gives CDR1 MRHNA, CDR2 SNTAGT. In nucleotides, the CDR3 is TGTGCCAGCAGTGACTCGGCGGGGTTTGGCACTGAAGCTTTCTTT. Amino acids: CASSDSAGFGTEAFF.

The rearrangement uses TRBV2 and TRBJ2-1; 10 bases are a match to TRBD2. Germline CDR1 SNHLY, CDR2 FYNNEI. V lost 7 bases and J lost 0; bases outside the gene matches: 18. The CDR3 has 20 residues. CDR3 sequence (DNA): TGTGCCAGCACTCCTGGAATGCTAGCGGGAGACGGTCCCTCCTACAATGAGCAGTTCTTC. Translated, it gives CASTPGMLAGDGPSYNEQFF.

V usage is TRBV28 and J usage is TRBJ2-4; D not certain. The CDR3 spans 11 residues. Trimming left V 4 bases short and J 8 bases short, with 6 bases between. Germline CDR1 MDHEN, CDR2 SYDVKM. The CDR3 coding sequence is TGTGCCAGCAGTTCGTTTGACATTCAGTACTTC. Translating it yields CASSSFDIQYF.

CDR3 sequence reads: CASSSDRGPSYEQYF. Here the CDR3 DNA reads TGTGCCAGCAGCTCCGACAGGGGGCCATCCTACGAGCAGTACTTC. V is TRBV11-2 and J is TRBJ2-7; 10 bases are a match to TRBD1. J lost 1 base, V lost 4 bases, and 4 bases had no gene match. The CDR3 runs 15 residues. Germline assignment: CDR1 SGHAT and CDR2 FQNNGV.

The chain recombines TRBV11-2 with TRBJ2-2, with TRBD2 identical over 7 bases. Germline V gene sequence: CDR1 SGHAT, CDR2 FQNNGV. After removal of 2 bases from V and 5 bases from J, the junction contained 11 bases not matched to a gene. This CDR3 region has 17 residues. CDR3 loop: CASSLFPPGGKTGELFF. CDR3 bases: TGTGCCAGCAGCTTATTCCCTCCGGGAGGAAAGACCGGGGAGCTGTTTTTT.

This clone was seen a single time. The chain is built from TRBV6-1 and TRBJ1-4; D unclear. Germline V CDR1 and CDR2: MNHNS, SASEGT. Trimming cost V 4 bases and J 3 bases, with 6 bases left between them. The CDR3 is 13 amino acids. CDR3 coding DNA: TGTGCCAGCAGTGCAGTTTCTAATGAAAAACTGTTTTTT. Its translation: CASSAVSNEKLFF.

The chain combines TRBV14 with TRBJ2-1, with 8 bases that match TRBD2. The germline CDR1 and CDR2 sequences are SGHDN and FVKESK. The CDR3 sequence is 15 residues long. Losses at the gene ends were 3 bases for V and 7 bases for J; bases not matched to a gene: 8. The CDR3 DNA is TGTGCCAGCAGCCATACAGCGGGAGTCGTTAATGAGCAGTTCTTC. Translation: CASSHTAGVVNEQFF.

This chain connects TRBV13 to TRBJ2-1; 12 positions agree with TRBD2. V was pared by 2 bases and J by 0 bases, with 11 bases of the junction left unmatched. Germline V CDR1 and CDR2: PRHDT, FYEKMQ (reference sequence). The CDR3 totals 20 residues. The DNA of the CDR3 is TGTGCCAGCAGCTTATATTTACGGACTAGCGGGAAAGGCTCCTACAATGAGCAGTTCTTC. This sequence encodes CASSLYLRTSGKGSYNEQFF.

The chain is built from TRBV4-3 and TRBJ1-2; D unresolved. Per the germline V gene, CDR1 is LGHNA and CDR2 is YSLEER. Trimming cost V 0 bases and J 2 bases, with 7 bases left between them. This CDR3 spans 14 amino acids. In nucleotides, the CDR3 is TGCGCCAGCAGCCAAGATGGCAGAAACTATGGCTACACCTTC. Translation: CASSQDGRNYGYTF.

This sequence joins TRBV7-8 and TRBJ1-1; possible D gene TRBD1, 5 bases. With 2 bases removed from V and 5 bases from J, the gap between germline ends came to 12 bases. Germline values: CDR1 SGHVS, CDR2 FQNEAQ. The CDR3 has 14 residues. The CDR3 DNA reads TGTGCCAGCAGCTTAAAAGGGGCGGGGACTGAAGCTTTCTTT. This gives the protein CASSLKGAGTEAFF. Full variable domain (outside the CDR3, taken from reference TRBV7-8 and TRBJ1-1): GAGVSQSPRYKVAKRGQDVALRCDPISGHVSLFWYQQALGQGPEFLTYFQNEAQLDKSGLPSDRFFAERPEGSVSTLKIQRTQQEDSAVYLCASSLKGAGTEAFFGQGTRLTVV.

The chain employs TRBV7-2 and TRBJ2-2, with a tentative D call TRBD2 (5 bases). V was trimmed by 1 base and J by 0 bases, leaving 9 bases between them. The CDR3 has 16 residues. The germline V gene has CDR1 SGHTA and CDR2 FQGNSA. Here the CDR3 reads CASSLVSGTNTGELFF. For the CDR3, the DNA is TGTGCCAGCAGCTTAGTTTCGGGGACGAACACCGGGGAGCTGTTTTTT.

The chain carries TRBV9 and TRBJ2-2; possibly TRBD2 for D (5 bases). Germline lookup yields CDR1 SGDLS and CDR2 YYNGEE. This CDR3 has 14 amino acids. V was cut by 6 bases and J by 6 bases, with 15 bases left in between. Written as DNA, the CDR3 is TGTGCCAGCAAACTAGGTCTAGTCTCCGGGGAGCTGTTTTTT. This sequence encodes CASKLGLVSGELFF. The complete variable domain, with remaining parts taken from reference TRBV9 and TRBJ2-2, reads DSGVTQTPKHLITATGQRVTLRCSPRSGDLSVYWYQQSLDQGLQFLIQYYNGEERAKGNILERFSAQQFPDLHSELNLSSLELGDSALYFCASKLGLVSGELFFGEGSRLTVL.

This rearrangement joins TRBV18 to TRBJ2-1, with D maybe TRBD1 (5 bases). The CDR3 is 13 residues long. CDR1 KGHSH and CDR2 LQKENI come from the germline V gene. Trimming stripped 4 bases from V and 4 bases from J, with 8 bases between. The CDR3 loop is CASSLDRYNEQFF. The CDR3 DNA follows: TGTGCCAGCTCACTCGACAGATACAATGAGCAGTTCTTC.

The V call is TRBV5-4, the J call TRBJ2-1; 7 bases map to TRBD2. CDR3 length equals 15 residues. The germline gives CDR1 SGHNT, CDR2 YYREEE (reference sequence). V lost 4 bases to trimming and J lost 4 bases; unmatched junction nucleotides: 8. The CDR3 protein is CASSPERGGYNEQFF. The CDR3 DNA reads as TGTGCCAGCAGCCCAGAGCGGGGCGGGTACAATGAGCAGTTCTTC. Filled out from reference TRBV5-4 and TRBJ2-1, the complete variable domain reads ETGVTQSPTHLIKTRGQQVTLRCSSQSGHNTVSWYQQALGQGPQFIFQYYREEENGRGNFPPRFSGLQFPNYSSELNVNALELDDSALYLCASSPERGGYNEQFFGPGTRLTVL.

The chain is built from TRBV5-1 and TRBJ2-1, with 11 nucleotides matching TRBD2. There are 15 residues in the CDR3. The J segment lost 1 base and the V segment lost 5 bases, leaving 2 bases of the junction unmatched. Germline lookup yields CDR1 SGHRS and CDR2 YFSETQ. CDR3: CASSIAGGSYNEQFF. The CDR3 coding sequence is TGCGCCAGCAGTATAGCGGGAGGGTCCTACAATGAGCAGTTCTTC.

This chain links TRBV11-2 with TRBJ2-2; the D gene is possibly TRBD1 (6 bases). Trimming took off 6 bases at V and 0 bases at J, with 11 bases between the two ends. Germline V gene lookup returns CDR1 SGHAT and CDR2 FQNNGV. The CDR3 loop spans 15 amino acids. The DNA for the CDR3 is TGTGCCAGCAGTCGGACAGTCGCGAACACCGGGGAGCTGTTTTTT. This gives the protein CASSRTVANTGELFF.

This chain uses TRBV10-3 with TRBJ2-1; 7 bases align to TRBD1. This CDR3 spans 16 amino acids. Germline values: CDR1 ENHRY, CDR2 SYGVKD. Losses at the gene ends were 8 bases for V and 0 bases for J; bases not matched to a gene: 10. Here the CDR3 reads CAIGQGQVSSYNEQFF. CDR3 bases: TGTGCCATCGGCCAAGGACAGGTGAGCTCCTACAATGAGCAGTTCTTC.

This CDR3 reads CASSGSRTRMETQYF. In DNA form, the CDR3 reads TGTGCCAGCAGTGGGTCCCGGACTAGAATGGAGACCCAGTACTTC. This chain links TRBV6-1 with TRBJ2-5; 7 bases align to TRBD2. This CDR3 has 15 amino acids. Unmatched junction bases numbered 10, after V lost 4 bases and J lost 5 bases. Germline-derived CDR1 and CDR2 are MNHNS and SASEGT.